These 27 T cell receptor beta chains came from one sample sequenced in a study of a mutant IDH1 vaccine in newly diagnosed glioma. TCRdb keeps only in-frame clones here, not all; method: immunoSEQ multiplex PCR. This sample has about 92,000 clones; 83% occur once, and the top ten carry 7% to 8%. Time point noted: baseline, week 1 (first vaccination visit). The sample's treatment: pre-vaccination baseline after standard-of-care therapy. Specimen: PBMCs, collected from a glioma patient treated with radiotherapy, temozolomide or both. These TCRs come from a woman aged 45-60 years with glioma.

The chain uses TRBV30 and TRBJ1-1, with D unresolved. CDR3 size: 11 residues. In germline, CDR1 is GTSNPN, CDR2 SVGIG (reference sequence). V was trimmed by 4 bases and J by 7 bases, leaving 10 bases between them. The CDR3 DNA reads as TGTGCCTGGACCCTAGCTTTTGAAGCTTTCTTT. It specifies CAWTLAFEAFF.

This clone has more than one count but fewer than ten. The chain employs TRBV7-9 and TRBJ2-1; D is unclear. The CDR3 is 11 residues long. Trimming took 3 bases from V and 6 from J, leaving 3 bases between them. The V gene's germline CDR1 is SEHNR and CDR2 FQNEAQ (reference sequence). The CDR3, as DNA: TGTGCCAGCAGCTTTGCCAATGAGCAGTTCTTC. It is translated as CASSFANEQFF.

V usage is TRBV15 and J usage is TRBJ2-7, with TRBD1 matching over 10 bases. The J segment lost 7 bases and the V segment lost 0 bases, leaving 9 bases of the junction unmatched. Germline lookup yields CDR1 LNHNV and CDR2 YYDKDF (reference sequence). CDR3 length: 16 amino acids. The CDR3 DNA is TGTGCCACCAGCAGAGATGTGGGACAGGGGTTCCGGGAGCAGTACTTC. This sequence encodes CATSRDVGQGFREQYF. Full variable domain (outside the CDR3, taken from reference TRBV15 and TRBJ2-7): DAMVIQNPRYQVTQFGKPVTLSCSQTLNHNVMYWYQQKSSQAPKLLFHYYDKDFNNEADTPDNFQSRRPNTSFCFLDIRSPGLGDTAMYLCATSRDVGQGFREQYFGPGTRLTVT.

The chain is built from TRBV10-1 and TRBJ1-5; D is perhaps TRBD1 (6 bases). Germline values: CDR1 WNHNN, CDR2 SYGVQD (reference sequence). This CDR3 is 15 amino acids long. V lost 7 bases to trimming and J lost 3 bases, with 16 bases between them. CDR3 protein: CASTEGEFHNQPQHF. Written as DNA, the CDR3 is TGCGCCAGCACCGAGGGGGAATTTCACAATCAGCCCCAGCATTTT.

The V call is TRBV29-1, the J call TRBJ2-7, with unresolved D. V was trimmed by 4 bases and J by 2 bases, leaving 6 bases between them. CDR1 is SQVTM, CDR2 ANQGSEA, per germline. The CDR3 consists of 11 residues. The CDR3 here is CSVAVAYEQYF. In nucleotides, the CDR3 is TGCAGCGTTGCGGTAGCCTACGAGCAGTACTTC.

CDR3 region: CASSQAREDVEAFF. CDR3 DNA sequence: TGCGCCAGCAGCCAAGCCCGAGAAGACGTGGAGGCTTTCTTT. This chain uses TRBV4-3 with TRBJ1-1; D unclear. This CDR3 comprises 14 residues. The ends were cut back, 1 base at V and 11 bases at J, with 17 bases in the middle. CDR1 and CDR2 (germline): LGHNA, YSLEER.

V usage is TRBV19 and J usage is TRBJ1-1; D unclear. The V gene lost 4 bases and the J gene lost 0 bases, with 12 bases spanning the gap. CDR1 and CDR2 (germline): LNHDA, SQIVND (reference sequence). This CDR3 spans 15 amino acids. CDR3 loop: CASSRVGTMNTEAFF. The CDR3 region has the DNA TGTGCCAGTAGTAGGGTGGGCACCATGAACACTGAAGCTTTCTTT.

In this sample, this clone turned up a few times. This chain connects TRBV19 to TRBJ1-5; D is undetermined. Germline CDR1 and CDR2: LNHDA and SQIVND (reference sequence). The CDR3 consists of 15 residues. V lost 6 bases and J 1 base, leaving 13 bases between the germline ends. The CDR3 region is CASRESSVSNQPQHF. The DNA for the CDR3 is TGTGCCAGTAGGGAGAGTTCAGTGAGCAATCAGCCCCAGCATTTT.

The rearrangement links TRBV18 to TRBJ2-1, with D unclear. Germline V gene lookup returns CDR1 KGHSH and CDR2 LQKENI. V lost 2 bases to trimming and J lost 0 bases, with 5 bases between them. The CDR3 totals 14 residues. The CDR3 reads CASSPGASYNEQFF. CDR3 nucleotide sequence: TGTGCCAGCTCACCAGGCGCCTCCTACAATGAGCAGTTCTTC. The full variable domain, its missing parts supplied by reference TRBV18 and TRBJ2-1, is NAGVMQNPRHLVRRRGQEARLRCSPMKGHSHVYWYRQLPEEGLKFMVYLQKENIIDESGMPKERFSAEFPKEGPSILRIQQVVRGDSAAYFCASSPGASYNEQFFGPGTRLTVL.

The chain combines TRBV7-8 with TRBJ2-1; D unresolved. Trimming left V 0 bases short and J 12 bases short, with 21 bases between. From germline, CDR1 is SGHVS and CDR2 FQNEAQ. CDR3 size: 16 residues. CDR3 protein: CASSLAQQIQAIGQFF. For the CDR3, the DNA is TGTGCCAGCAGCTTAGCGCAGCAGATACAAGCAATTGGGCAGTTCTTC.

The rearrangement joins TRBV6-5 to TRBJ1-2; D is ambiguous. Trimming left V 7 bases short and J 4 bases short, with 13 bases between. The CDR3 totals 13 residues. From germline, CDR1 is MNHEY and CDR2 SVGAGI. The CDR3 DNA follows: TGTGCCAGCACTGGGGAGCCCATCTATGGCTACACCTTC. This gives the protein CASTGEPIYGYTF.

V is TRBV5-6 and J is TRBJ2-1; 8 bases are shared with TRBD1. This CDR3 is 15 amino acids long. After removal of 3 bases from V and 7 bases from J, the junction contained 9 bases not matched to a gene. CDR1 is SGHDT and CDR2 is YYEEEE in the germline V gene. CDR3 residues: CASSYFDRGRNEQFF. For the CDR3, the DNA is TGTGCCAGCAGCTACTTCGACAGGGGTAGGAATGAGCAGTTCTTC.

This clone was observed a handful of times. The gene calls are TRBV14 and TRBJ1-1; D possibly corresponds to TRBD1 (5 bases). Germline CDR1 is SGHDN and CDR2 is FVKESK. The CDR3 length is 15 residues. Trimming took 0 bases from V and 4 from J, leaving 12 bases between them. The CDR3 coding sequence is TGTGCCAGCAGCCAAGATGGGGGTTGGGGCACTGAAGCTTTCTTT. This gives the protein CASSQDGGWGTEAFF.

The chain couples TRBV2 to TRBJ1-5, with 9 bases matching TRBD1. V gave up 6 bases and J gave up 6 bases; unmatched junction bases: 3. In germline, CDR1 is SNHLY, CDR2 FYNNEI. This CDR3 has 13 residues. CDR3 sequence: CASRGQGGQPQHF. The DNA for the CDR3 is TGTGCCAGCAGGGGACAGGGCGGTCAGCCCCAGCATTTT.

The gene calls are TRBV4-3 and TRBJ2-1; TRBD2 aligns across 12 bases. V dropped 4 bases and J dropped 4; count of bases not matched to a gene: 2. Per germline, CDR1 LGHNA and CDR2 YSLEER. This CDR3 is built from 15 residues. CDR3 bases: TGCGCCAGCAGCCGACTAGCGGGGGAATACAATGAGCAGTTCTTC. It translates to CASSRLAGEYNEQFF.

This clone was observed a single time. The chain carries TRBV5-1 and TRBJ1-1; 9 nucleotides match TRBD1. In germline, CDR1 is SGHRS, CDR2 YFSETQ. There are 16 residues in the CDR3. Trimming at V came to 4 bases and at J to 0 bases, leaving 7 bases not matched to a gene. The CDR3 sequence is CASSQPGQGMNTEAFF. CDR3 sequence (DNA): TGCGCCAGCAGCCAACCGGGACAGGGAATGAACACTGAAGCTTTCTTT.

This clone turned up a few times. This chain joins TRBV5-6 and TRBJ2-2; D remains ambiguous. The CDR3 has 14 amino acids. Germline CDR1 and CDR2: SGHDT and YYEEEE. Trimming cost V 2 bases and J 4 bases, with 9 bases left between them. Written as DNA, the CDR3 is TGTGCCAGCAGCTTCGGTGGTCTCACCGGGGAGCTGTTTTTT. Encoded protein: CASSFGGLTGELFF. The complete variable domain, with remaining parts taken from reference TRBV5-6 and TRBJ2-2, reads DAGVTQSPTHLIKTRGQQVTLRCSPKSGHDTVSWYQQALGQGPQFIFQYYEEEERQRGNFPDRFSGHQFPNYSSELNVNALLLGDSALYLCASSFGGLTGELFFGEGSRLTVL.

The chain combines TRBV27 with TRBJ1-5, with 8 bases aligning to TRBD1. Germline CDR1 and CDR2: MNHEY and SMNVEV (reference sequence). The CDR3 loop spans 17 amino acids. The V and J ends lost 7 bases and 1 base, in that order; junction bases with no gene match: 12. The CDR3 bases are TGTGCCAGCAAGAGTAACAGGGGGAGTGTAAGCAATCAGCCCCAGCATTTT. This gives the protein CASKSNRGSVSNQPQHF.

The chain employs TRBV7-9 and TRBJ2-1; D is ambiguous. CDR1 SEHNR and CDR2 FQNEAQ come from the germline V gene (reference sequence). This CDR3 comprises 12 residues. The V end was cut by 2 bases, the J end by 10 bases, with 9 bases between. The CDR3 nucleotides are TGTGCCAGCAGCTTAAAAGTGGAGGAGCAGTTCTTC. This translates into CASSLKVEEQFF.

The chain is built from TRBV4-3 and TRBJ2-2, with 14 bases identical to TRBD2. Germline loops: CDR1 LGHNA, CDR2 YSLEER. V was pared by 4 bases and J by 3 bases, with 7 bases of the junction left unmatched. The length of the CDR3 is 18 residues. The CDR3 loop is CASSPETSGGGYTGELFF. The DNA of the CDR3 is TGCGCCAGCAGCCCGGAGACTAGCGGGGGGGGTTACACCGGGGAGCTGTTTTTT.

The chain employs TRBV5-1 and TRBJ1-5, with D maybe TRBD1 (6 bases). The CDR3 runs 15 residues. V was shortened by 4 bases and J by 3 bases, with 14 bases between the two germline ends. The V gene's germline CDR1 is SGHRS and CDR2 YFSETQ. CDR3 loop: CASSPWGHNNQPQHF. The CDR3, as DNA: TGCGCCAGCAGCCCCTGGGGACACAACAATCAGCCCCAGCATTTT. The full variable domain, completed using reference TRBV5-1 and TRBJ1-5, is KAGVTQTPRYLIKTRGQQVTLSCSPISGHRSVSWYQQTPGQGLQFLFEYFSETQRNKGNFPGRFSGRQFSNSRSEMNVSTLELGDSALYLCASSPWGHNNQPQHFGDGTRLSIL.

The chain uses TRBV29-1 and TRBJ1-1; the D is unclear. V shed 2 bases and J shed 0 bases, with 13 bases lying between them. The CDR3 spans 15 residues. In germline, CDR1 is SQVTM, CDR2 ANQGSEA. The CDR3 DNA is TGCAGCGTTGAATCTGTCTCCGGGGTGAACACTGAAGCTTTCTTT. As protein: CSVESVSGVNTEAFF. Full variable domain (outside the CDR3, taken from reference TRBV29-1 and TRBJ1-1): SAVISQKPSRDICQRGTSLTIQCQVDSQVTMMFWYRQQPGQSLTLIATANQGSEATYESGFVIDKFPISRPNLTFSTLTVSNMSPEDSSIYLCSVESVSGVNTEAFFGQGTRLTVV.

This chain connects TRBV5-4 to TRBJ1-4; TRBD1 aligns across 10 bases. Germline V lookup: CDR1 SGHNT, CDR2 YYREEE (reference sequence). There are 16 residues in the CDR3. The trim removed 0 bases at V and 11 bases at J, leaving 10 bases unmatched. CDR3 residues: CASSLVGDRGLGKLFF. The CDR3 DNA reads TGTGCCAGCAGCTTGGTCGGGGACAGGGGCTTAGGGAAACTGTTTTTT.

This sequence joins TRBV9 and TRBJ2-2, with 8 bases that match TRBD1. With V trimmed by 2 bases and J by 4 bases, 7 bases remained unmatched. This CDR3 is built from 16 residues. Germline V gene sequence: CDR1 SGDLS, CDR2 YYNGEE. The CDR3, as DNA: TGTGCCAGCAGCGTCGCCGGACAGGGTCCCACCGGGGAGCTGTTTTTT. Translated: CASSVAGQGPTGELFF.

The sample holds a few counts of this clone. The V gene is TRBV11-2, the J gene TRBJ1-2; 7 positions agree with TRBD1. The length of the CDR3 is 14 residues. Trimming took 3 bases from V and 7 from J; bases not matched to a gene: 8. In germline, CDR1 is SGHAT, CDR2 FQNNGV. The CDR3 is CASSFELTGSGYTF. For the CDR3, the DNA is TGTGCCAGCAGCTTTGAACTGACAGGGAGTGGCTACACCTTC. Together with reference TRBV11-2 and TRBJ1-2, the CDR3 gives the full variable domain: EAGVAQSPRYKIIEKRQSVAFWCNPISGHATLYWYQQILGQGPKLLIQFQNNGVVDDSQLPKDRFSAERLKGVDSTLKIQPAKLEDSAVYLCASSFELTGSGYTFGSGTRLTVV.

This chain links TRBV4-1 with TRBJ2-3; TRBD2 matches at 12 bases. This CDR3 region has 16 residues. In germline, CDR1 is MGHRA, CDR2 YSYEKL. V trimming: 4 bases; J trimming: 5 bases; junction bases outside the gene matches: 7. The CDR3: CASSRRLAGEEDTQYF. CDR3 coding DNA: TGCGCCAGCAGCCGCCGACTAGCGGGGGAGGAAGATACGCAGTATTTT.

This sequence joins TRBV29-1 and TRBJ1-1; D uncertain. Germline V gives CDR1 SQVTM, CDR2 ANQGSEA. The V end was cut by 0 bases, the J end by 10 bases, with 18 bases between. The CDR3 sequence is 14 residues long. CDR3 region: CSVEDPGRVIPAFF. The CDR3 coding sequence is TGCAGCGTTGAAGATCCGGGGAGGGTGATTCCAGCTTTCTTT.